Sequencing of this TCR beta chain was carried out in a study of T cell changes during pregnancy in multiple sclerosis. Germline CDR1 reads SGHRS; CDR2 reads YFSETQ. The CDR3 sequence is 15 residues long. The V and J ends lost 5 bases and 3 bases respectively, with 17 bases between them. The data were produced by immunoSEQ multiplex PCR, yet TCRdb's version contains in-frame clones alone and is incomplete. The data contain around 43,000 clones, just under 95% of them singletons. The sample in question was CD8+ T cells from peripheral blood mononuclear cells, obtained after pregnancy. The clonotype was recovered from a female donor with multiple sclerosis, enrolled in a pregnancy study. The rearrangement links TRBV5-1 to TRBJ1-1; D may be TRBD1 (5 bases). CDR3 loop: CASRLTRAGDTEAFF. The DNA of the CDR3 is TGCGCCAGCAGACTCACCCGTGCGGGGGACACTGAAGCTTTCTTT.